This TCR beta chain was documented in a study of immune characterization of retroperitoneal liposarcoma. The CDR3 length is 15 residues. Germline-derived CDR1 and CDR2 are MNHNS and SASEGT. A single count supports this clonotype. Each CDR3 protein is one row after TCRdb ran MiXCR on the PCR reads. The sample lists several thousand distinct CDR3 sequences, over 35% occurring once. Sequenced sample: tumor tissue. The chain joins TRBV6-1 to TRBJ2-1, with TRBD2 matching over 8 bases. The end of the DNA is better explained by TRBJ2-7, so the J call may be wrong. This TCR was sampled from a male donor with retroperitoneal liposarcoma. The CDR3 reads CASSSGLDYSYEQYF. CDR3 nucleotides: TGTGCCAGCAGTTCGGGACTAGATTACTCCTACGAGCAGTACTTC.